This T cell receptor (beta chain) was recorded in a study of blood T cell repertoires in COVID-19. Germline loops: CDR1 MGHDK, CDR2 SYGVNS. The CDR3 consists of 16 residues. V trimming: 0 bases; J trimming: 1 base; junction bases outside the gene matches: 4. Methods used by the authors: Amplification with reference gene primers provided the estimates of nucleated cell counts. Clones were sequenced by immunoSEQ multiplex PCR, and TCRdb holds only the in-frame ones, with some missing. For V, J and clone size, that table is used; D and trimming come from the DNA. The table shows under 200,000 clones, with 70% to 90% occurring only once.

The clonotype originates from a man aged 50-60 years with active or convalescent COVID-19. This chain joins TRBV25-1 and TRBJ2-3, with TRBD1 matching 7 bases. The specimen was peripheral blood. In DNA form, the CDR3 reads TGTGCCAGCAGTGAATATCTTGGGACAGGCACAGATACGCAGTATTTT. This translates into CASSEYLGTGTDTQYF.